Each of the 21 T cell receptor beta chains below was sequenced from the same sample in a study of technical replicates of blood from a few donors. Repertoires were generated with immunoSEQ multiplex PCR, while TCRdb's copy carries only in-frame clones and drops some. The table lists around 100,000 clones, roughly 94% of them singletons. Sequenced material: T cells isolated from PBMCs. All receptors come from a human donor in good health.

J is TRBJ1-2 and V is TRBV27, with 9 bases aligning to TRBD1. CDR1 and CDR2 from the germline V gene are MNHEY and SMNVEV (reference sequence). There are 14 residues in the CDR3. J lost 8 bases, V lost 5 bases, and 9 bases had no gene match. The CDR3 loop is CASSMGQGEWGYTF. In nucleotides, the CDR3 is TGTGCCAGCAGTATGGGACAGGGAGAGTGGGGCTACACCTTC.

The chain employs TRBV5-1 and TRBJ1-1; D not resolved. This CDR3 has 13 amino acids. Germline-derived CDR1 and CDR2 are SGHRS and YFSETQ. Trimming stripped 4 bases from V and 6 bases from J, with 13 bases between. This CDR3 reads CASSLATGPEAFF. The CDR3, as DNA: TGCGCCAGCAGCCTCGCGACGGGTCCTGAAGCTTTCTTT.

The chain combines TRBV5-6 with TRBJ1-3; D is uncertain. CDR1 SGHDT and CDR2 YYEEEE come from the germline V gene. Trimming left V 5 bases short and J 0 bases short, with 9 bases between. The CDR3 spans 14 residues. The CDR3 sequence: CASSTISSGNTIYF. CDR3 coding DNA: TGTGCCAGCAGTACGATCAGCTCTGGAAACACCATATATTTT. The full variable domain, rest sourced from reference TRBV5-6 and TRBJ1-3, is DAGVTQSPTHLIKTRGQQVTLRCSPKSGHDTVSWYQQALGQGPQFIFQYYEEEERQRGNFPDRFSGHQFPNYSSELNVNALLLGDSALYLCASSTISSGNTIYFGEGSWLTVV.

The chain carries TRBV4-1 and TRBJ2-7; 12 nucleotides align to TRBD2. Germline V gives CDR1 MGHRA, CDR2 YSYEKL. V was pared by 4 bases and J by 6 bases, with 4 bases of the junction left unmatched. This CDR3 comprises 14 residues. CDR3 DNA: TGCGCCAGCAGCCGCCTAGCGGGAGGGACCGAGCAGTACTTC. This translates into CASSRLAGGTEQYF.

This sequence joins TRBV9 and TRBJ1-1; 8 bases are a match to TRBD1. J lost 3 bases, V lost 2 bases, and 3 bases had no gene match. Germline V gives CDR1 SGDLS, CDR2 YYNGEE. The length of the CDR3 is 14 residues. Written as DNA, the CDR3 is TGTGCCAGCAGCGTCAGGGGGCAATACACTGAAGCTTTCTTT. It codes for CASSVRGQYTEAFF.

This chain links TRBV27 with TRBJ1-2; 10 nucleotides match TRBD1. Germline CDR1 reads MNHEY; CDR2 reads SMNVEV (reference sequence). The CDR3 length is 13 residues. V was clipped by 6 bases and J by 8 bases; unmatched bases: 6. In DNA, the CDR3 is TGTGCCAGCAGGATAAGGACAGGGGGGGGCTACACCTTC. Translating gives CASRIRTGGGYTF.

The chain recombines TRBV7-8 with TRBJ2-5, with 10 bases lining up with TRBD2. Losses at the gene ends were 4 bases for V and 7 bases for J; bases not matched to a gene: 12. Germline assignment: CDR1 SGHVS and CDR2 FQNEAQ. The CDR3 covers 16 residues. In nucleotides, the CDR3 is TGTGCCAGCAGCTCAGTCAGCGGGAGGGTTGTTGGGACCCAGTACTTC. Its translation: CASSSVSGRVVGTQYF.

The chain couples TRBV11-2 to TRBJ2-3, with no clear D. Trimming stripped 5 bases from V and 7 bases from J, with 16 bases between. The length of the CDR3 is 14 residues. Looked up from germline, CDR1 is SGHAT and CDR2 is FQNNGV. The CDR3 here is CASSPSPQRYTQYF. DNA for the CDR3: TGTGCCAGCAGCCCCAGTCCCCAGAGGTATACGCAGTATTTT.

V usage is TRBV7-4 and J usage is TRBJ2-5, with D possibly matching TRBD1 (5 bases). The CDR3 spans 15 residues. V gave up 5 bases and J gave up 5 bases, with 18 bases separating them. Per the germline V gene, CDR1 is SGHVT and CDR2 is SQSDAQ. The CDR3 DNA reads TGTGCCAGCAGCAAGGGGTTTTGGGTACCCGAGACCCAGTACTTC. Amino acids: CASSKGFWVPETQYF.

The V gene is TRBV29-1, the J gene TRBJ2-7; 8 bases align to TRBD2. Germline V CDR1 and CDR2: SQVTM, ANQGSEA. CDR3 length: 14 amino acids. Trimming at V came to 6 bases and at J to 3 bases, leaving 10 bases not matched to a gene. The CDR3 loop reads CSVEGTSGYYEQYF. CDR3 DNA: TGCAGCGTGGAGGGTACTAGCGGCTACTACGAGCAGTACTTC.

V usage is TRBV4-2 and J usage is TRBJ2-1, with 7 bases lining up with TRBD2. Germline CDR1 and CDR2: LGHNA and YNFKEQ. The CDR3 has 17 amino acids. V dropped 6 bases and J dropped 2; count of bases not matched to a gene: 13. CDR3 residues: CASSPGEAGNAYNEQFF. In DNA, the CDR3 is TGTGCCAGCAGTCCCGGCGAAGCGGGAAACGCCTACAATGAGCAGTTCTTC.

CDR3 coding DNA: TGTGCCAGCAGCTTAGGACAGAACACCGGGGAGCTGTTTTTT. Amino acid sequence: CASSLGQNTGELFF. V is TRBV7-3 and J is TRBJ2-2, with D perhaps TRBD1 (5 bases). The V gene's germline CDR1 is SGHTA and CDR2 FQGTGA. CDR3 size: 14 residues. Between the trimmed V and J ends, which lost 2 bases and 1 base, there was a span of 5 bases.

The gene calls are TRBV4-1 and TRBJ2-7, with TRBD2 matching over 13 bases. The CDR3 extends over 16 amino acids. Germline-derived CDR1 and CDR2 are MGHRA and YSYEKL. Trimming removed 0 bases from V and 5 bases from J; junction bases left unmatched: 4. The CDR3: CASSQERLAGGDEQYF. The CDR3 DNA reads as TGCGCCAGCAGCCAAGAACGACTAGCGGGAGGAGACGAGCAGTACTTC.

This chain joins TRBV10-3 and TRBJ1-2, with TRBD1 matching 7 bases. Trimming cost V 2 bases and J 8 bases; bases outside gene matches: 8. CDR1 and CDR2 (germline): ENHRY, SYGVKD. The CDR3 has 14 residues. In DNA, the CDR3 is TGTGCCATCAGTGAGGGGGGGACAGTAGAAGGCTACACCTTC. It codes for CAISEGGTVEGYTF.

J is TRBJ2-3 and V is TRBV9; D is undetermined. Germline CDR1 and CDR2: SGDLS and YYNGEE. V gave up 0 bases and J gave up 8 bases, with 13 bases separating them. This CDR3 has 14 residues. The CDR3 DNA follows: TGTGCCAGCAGCGTAGATAATAGATTTTTTACGCAGTATTTT. Residues: CASSVDNRFFTQYF. The full variable domain, its missing parts supplied by reference TRBV9 and TRBJ2-3, is DSGVTQTPKHLITATGQRVTLRCSPRSGDLSVYWYQQSLDQGLQFLIQYYNGEERAKGNILERFSAQQFPDLHSELNLSSLELGDSALYFCASSVDNRFFTQYFGPGTRLTVL.

The chain joins TRBV6-5 to TRBJ1-4, with 10 positions matching TRBD1. Germline V CDR1 and CDR2: MNHEY, SVGAGI. The V gene end was trimmed by 6 bases and the J gene end by 5 bases; junction bases not matched to a gene: 3. The CDR3 totals 14 residues. CDR3 region: CASRTGQGNEKLFF. The CDR3 DNA follows: TGTGCCAGCAGGACGGGACAGGGGAATGAAAAACTGTTTTTT.

The chain has TRBV30 and TRBJ1-2; D is possibly TRBD1 (6 bases). Germline lookup yields CDR1 GTSNPN and CDR2 SVGIG (reference sequence). The CDR3 has 13 amino acids. V lost 3 bases, J lost 4 bases, and 12 bases lay in between. The CDR3 is CAWRSGQLYGYTF. The CDR3 DNA follows: TGTGCCTGGAGATCAGGACAGCTCTATGGCTACACCTTC.

The J gene is TRBJ1-2, the V gene TRBV10-3; the D gene is possibly TRBD1 (5 bases). The CDR3 length is 12 residues. The germline V gene has CDR1 ENHRY and CDR2 SYGVKD. V lost 8 bases to trimming and J lost 3 bases, with 10 bases between them. The CDR3 is CAIAIQDYGYTF. The CDR3 DNA reads as TGTGCCATCGCCATACAGGACTATGGCTACACCTTC.

This clone was seen just once. The chain joins TRBV4-2 to TRBJ1-2; D perhaps matches TRBD1 (5 bases). The CDR3 extends over 13 amino acids. CDR1 is LGHNA, CDR2 YNFKEQ, per germline. Trimming removed 3 bases at V and 6 bases at J, with 11 bases between. CDR3 sequence reads: CASSQGQADGYTF. The CDR3, as DNA: TGTGCCAGCAGCCAGGGGCAGGCTGATGGCTACACCTTC.

The table lists this clone with a count of one. DNA for the CDR3: TGTGCCAGCAGTTTTACAGGGAATGATGAAAAACTGTTTTTT. As protein: CASSFTGNDEKLFF. This rearrangement joins TRBV6-1 to TRBJ1-4; possible D gene TRBD1, 6 bases. CDR3 length: 14 residues. The germline V gene has CDR1 MNHNS and CDR2 SASEGT. V lost 5 bases and J lost 6, with 13 bases in between.

The chain carries TRBV4-1 and TRBJ2-1; 7 bases line up with TRBD2. Trimming removed 7 bases from V and 6 bases from J; junction bases left unmatched: 15. The CDR3 loop spans 16 amino acids. Germline V lookup: CDR1 MGHRA, CDR2 YSYEKL. The CDR3 bases are TGCGCCAGCAAACCCTTTCGCGGGAGATCTGGCAATGAGCAGTTCTTC. This codes for CASKPFRGRSGNEQFF.